These T cell receptor beta chains were read from a single sample in a study of human T cells and chemical hapten exposure. TCRdb passed the RACE reads through MiXCR, listing each CDR3 protein once. There are around 330,000 distinct CDR3 sequences in the sample; about 5% occur only once, and more than 8% lies in the top ten. The specimen comprised whole blood, sampled in connection with sensitization to the hapten diphenylcyclopropenone (DPC). The receptors here all came from a woman between 18 and 30 years old with alopecia areata. Some clones in this sample may be carry-over from other donors' samples. Both conserved end residues are part of each CDR3. D genes are given only for firm matches. The size entry is marked missing in some rows and otherwise reads once, few, many or a size class.

v_gene	j_gene	abundance	d_gene	CDR3aa	CDR3nt
TRBV7-2	TRBJ2-3	few	TRBD2	CASRGLASTDTQYF	TGTGCCAGCCGCGGACTAGCCAGCACAGATACGCAGTATTTT
TRBV7-3	TRBJ2-7	few	-	CASSLGGDWQEQYF	TGTGCCAGCAGCTTAGGTGGGGATTGGCAGGAGCAGTACTTC
TRBV20-1	TRBJ1-6	many	-	CSASSRESSPLHF	TGCAGTGCTAGTTCCAGGGAGAGCTCACCCCTCCACTTT
TRBV6-2/TRBV6-3	TRBJ2-2	many	TRBD1	CASTLGQGPLTGELFF	TGTGCCAGCACCCTGGGACAGGGTCCGTTAACCGGGGAGCTGTTTTTT
TRBV12-5	TRBJ1-2	-	TRBD1	CASGLSGQGVYYGYTF	TGTGCTAGTGGTTTATCGGGACAGGGGGTCTACTATGGCTACACCTTC
TRBV5-1	TRBJ1-2	many	-	CASSGVPGFENGYTF	TGCGCCAGCAGCGGAGTCCCAGGGTTCGAGAATGGCTACACCTTC
TRBV5-1	TRBJ1-2	many	-	CASSSVQGRLDYGYTF	TGCGCCAGCAGCTCGGTACAGGGAAGGTTAGACTATGGCTACACCTTC
TRBV10-3	TRBJ1-5	few	-	CAIRGDAGHQPQHF	TGTGCCATCCGCGGGGATGCGGGGCATCAGCCCCAGCATTTT
TRBV3-1	TRBJ2-2	few	-	CASSQVGGPLNTGELFF	TGTGCCAGCAGCCAAGTCGGGGGCCCATTGAACACCGGGGAGCTGTTTTTT
TRBV25-1	TRBJ2-7	few	-	CASSDHYEQYF	TGTGCCAGCAGTGACCACTACGAGCAGTACTTC
TRBV7-9	TRBJ1-1	-	-	CAWGTEAFF	TGTGCCTGGGGCACTGAAGCTTTCTTT
TRBV5-4	TRBJ1-1	-	-	CASSFRGTFTEAFF	TGTGCCAGCAGCTTTCGAGGGACCTTCACTGAAGCTTTCTTT
TRBV7-8	TRBJ2-3	-	-	CASSLWQAGDTQYF	TGTGCCAGCAGCTTATGGCAGGCAGGAGATACGCAGTATTTT
TRBV2	TRBJ1-4	few	TRBD1	CASSRTGGEKLFF	TGTGCCAGCAGTAGGACAGGGGGAGAAAAACTGTTTTTT
TRBV12-3/TRBV12-4	TRBJ2-1	-	TRBD2	CASSLYGRGAGDEQFF	TGTGCCAGCAGTTTATACGGGCGGGGGGCTGGGGATGAGCAGTTCTTC
TRBV7-2	TRBJ1-3	many	TRBD1	CASSLNGGGTVSGNTIYF	TGTGCCAGCAGCTTAAATGGGGGTGGGACAGTCTCTGGAAACACCATATATTTT
TRBV4-3	TRBJ1-6	many	TRBD1	CASSPFAGTDNSPLHF	TGCGCCAGCAGCCCATTCGCCGGGACAGATAATTCACCCCTCCACTTT
TRBV4-2	TRBJ2-7	-	-	CASSQVATSEEQYF	TGTGCCAGCAGCCAAGTCGCCACTTCCGAGGAGCAGTACTTC
TRBV7-8	TRBJ1-1	many	TRBD1	CASSFGTEGTEAFF	TGTGCCAGCAGCTTTGGGACAGAAGGAACTGAAGCTTTCTTT
TRBV6-5	TRBJ1-3	few	-	CASSYSIAGASGNTIYF	TGTGCCAGCAGTTACTCGATTGCGGGCGCTTCTGGAAACACCATATATTTT
TRBV10-3	TRBJ1-6	many	-	CAISEQDDSPLHF	TGTGCCATCAGTGAACAGGATGATTCACCCCTCCACTTT
TRBV7-2	TRBJ1-1	many	-	CASSFYRNTEAFF	TGTGCCAGCAGCTTTTACAGGAACACTGAAGCTTTCTTT
TRBV29-1	TRBJ2-7	few	-	CSAILSYEQYF	TGCAGCGCTATTCTGTCCTACGAGCAGTACTTC
TRBV12-3/TRBV12-4	TRBJ2-1	-	TRBD2	CASSTAGGGLINEQFF	TGTGCCAGCAGTACCGCGGGGGGAGGACTTATCAATGAGCAGTTCTTC
TRBV9	TRBJ1-1	-	TRBD1	CASSVGLQGADTEAFF	TGTGCCAGCAGCGTAGGACTCCAGGGGGCGGACACTGAAGCTTTCTTT
TRBV24-1	TRBJ2-5	many	-	CATSDHASVETQYF	TGTGCCACCAGTGACCACGCTAGCGTCGAGACCCAGTACTTC
TRBV12-3/TRBV12-4	TRBJ1-2	-	-	CASTGGTDYGYTF	TGTGCCAGCACCGGGGGAACGGACTATGGCTACACCTTC
TRBV6-5	TRBJ1-3	few	-	CASSPVWGDSGNTIYF	TGTGCCAGCAGCCCAGTATGGGGGGACTCTGGAAACACCATATATTTT
TRBV10-2	TRBJ1-3	-	-	CASRIQGSGNTIYF	TGCGCCAGTAGGATCCAAGGCTCTGGAAACACCATATATTTT
TRBV5-1	TRBJ1-4	-	-	CASSLEAASNEKLFF	TGCGCCAGCAGCTTGGAGGCAGCGAGTAATGAAAAACTGTTTTTT
TRBV3-1	TRBJ2-5	-	-	CASSQQRTVKETQYF	TGTGCCAGCAGCCAACAACGGACAGTAAAGGAGACCCAGTACTTC
TRBV12-3/TRBV12-4	TRBJ1-2	-	-	CASSRNVGAGNYGYTF	TGTGCCAGCAGCCGAAATGTGGGGGCTGGTAACTATGGCTACACCTTC
TRBV11-1	TRBJ2-7	-	TRBD1	CASSPGQAPYEQYF	TGTGCCAGCAGCCCCGGACAGGCCCCCTACGAGCAGTACTTC
TRBV3-1	TRBJ2-7	many	TRBD2	CASSPGGRPFYEQYF	TGTGCCAGCAGCCCGGGAGGCAGACCCTTCTACGAGCAGTACTTC
TRBV7-9	TRBJ2-7	few	-	CAARLGRDYEQYF	TGTGCCGCCCGCTTAGGCAGGGACTACGAGCAGTACTTC
TRBV20-1	TRBJ1-2	few	TRBD1	CSASRQGPPSSYTF	TGCAGTGCTAGTCGACAGGGCCCTCCATCGAGCTACACCTTC
TRBV20-1	TRBJ1-2	many	-	CSAARGTNNYGYTF	TGCAGTGCTGCGCGCGGTACCAATAACTATGGCTACACCTTC
TRBV5-4	TRBJ2-3	few	-	CASSLSNTVADTQYF	TGTGCCAGCAGCTTGTCGAACACAGTGGCAGATACGCAGTATTTT
TRBV4-2	TRBJ1-2	-	-	CASSRAGSNGYTF	TGTGCCAGCAGCCGTGCGGGGAGTAATGGCTACACCTTC
TRBV6-5	TRBJ2-7	few	TRBD1	CAVSRDSHEQYF	TGTGCCGTAAGCCGGGACAGCCACGAGCAGTACTTC
TRBV6-1	TRBJ2-7	many	TRBD1	CASTPTGVFYEQYF	TGTGCCAGCACACCGACAGGGGTCTTTTACGAGCAGTACTTC
TRBV24-1	TRBJ2-7	-	-	CATFPYEQYF	TGTGCCACCTTCCCCTACGAGCAGTACTTC